Listed below are T cell receptor beta chains from one sample, sequenced in a study of post-analysis software for immune sequencing data. Each CDR3 protein gets one entry after TCRdb re-called the PCR reads with MiXCR. The sample shows 750,000 to 900,000 distinct CDR3 sequences, roughly 50% of them seen only once. Sequencing input: blood. The receptors originated from a girl aged 5 to 17 with multiple sclerosis. CDR3s include the opening cysteine and the closing phenylalanine or tryptophan. Each record gives: J gene, D gene, clone size, V gene, CDR3 protein, CDR3 DNA. The D gene is left open where the match is weak. Clone size appears in some rows only: once, few, many, or a class for an expanded clone.

J gene: TRBJ2-2
D gene: .
clone size: .
V gene: TRBV12-3/TRBV12-4
CDR3 protein: CASSLPTGELFF
CDR3 DNA: TGTGCCAGCAGTTTACCCACCGGGGAGCTGTTTTTT

J gene: TRBJ2-7
D gene: .
clone size: .
V gene: TRBV10-3
CDR3 protein: CAISEEGGYEQYF
CDR3 DNA: TGTGCCATCAGTGAGGAGGGGGGCTACGAGCAGTACTTC

J gene: TRBJ1-1
D gene: .
clone size: .
V gene: TRBV12-5
CDR3 protein: CASGHRAMNTEAFF
CDR3 DNA: TGTGCTAGTGGCCACAGGGCCATGAACACTGAAGCTTTCTTT

J gene: TRBJ2-7
D gene: TRBD1
clone size: many
V gene: TRBV6-5
CDR3 protein: CASRTPGTGEYEQYF
CDR3 DNA: TGTGCCAGCAGGACCCCCGGGACAGGAGAATACGAGCAGTACTTC

J gene: TRBJ2-1
D gene: TRBD1
clone size: .
V gene: TRBV28
CDR3 protein: CASSRTGGFNEQFF
CDR3 DNA: TGTGCCAGCAGTCGGACAGGGGGCTTCAATGAGCAGTTCTTC

J gene: TRBJ2-1
D gene: .
clone size: .
V gene: TRBV13
CDR3 protein: CASEGGENEQFF
CDR3 DNA: TGTGCCAGCGAAGGGGGTGAGAATGAGCAGTTCTTC

J gene: TRBJ2-5
D gene: TRBD1
clone size: few
V gene: TRBV28
CDR3 protein: CASSPVTGGLGVGETQYF
CDR3 DNA: TGTGCCAGCAGTCCGGTGACAGGGGGCCTGGGGGTGGGAGAGACCCAGTACTTC

J gene: TRBJ1-4
D gene: .
clone size: .
V gene: TRBV27
CDR3 protein: CASRAATNEKLFF
CDR3 DNA: TGTGCCAGCAGAGCCGCAACTAATGAAAAACTGTTTTTT

J gene: TRBJ2-7
D gene: TRBD1
clone size: .
V gene: TRBV11-1
CDR3 protein: CASSLYRDRYEQYF
CDR3 DNA: TGTGCCAGCAGCCTCTACCGGGACAGATACGAGCAGTACTTC

J gene: TRBJ2-3
D gene: TRBD2
clone size: few
V gene: TRBV20-1
CDR3 protein: CSARDPRVREDTQYF
CDR3 DNA: TGCAGTGCTAGAGATCCCAGGGTGCGGGAGGATACGCAGTATTTT

J gene: TRBJ2-5
D gene: .
clone size: .
V gene: TRBV20-1
CDR3 protein: CSASTSLIKETQYF
CDR3 DNA: TGCAGTGCTAGCACTAGTCTAATAAAGGAGACCCAGTACTTC

J gene: TRBJ1-5
D gene: .
clone size: .
V gene: TRBV29-1
CDR3 protein: CSTQGGPNQPQHF
CDR3 DNA: TGCAGCACCCAAGGGGGGCCCAATCAGCCCCAGCATTTT

J gene: TRBJ1-2
D gene: TRBD1
clone size: .
V gene: TRBV9
CDR3 protein: CASSSGKDREVGYTF
CDR3 DNA: TGTGCCAGCAGCTCGGGGAAAGACAGGGAGGTTGGCTACACCTTC

J gene: TRBJ2-3
D gene: TRBD2
clone size: .
V gene: TRBV6-5
CDR3 protein: CASSYSLRGLAVTDTQYF
CDR3 DNA: TGTGCCAGCAGTTACTCGTTAAGGGGACTAGCGGTAACAGATACGCAGTATTTT

J gene: TRBJ2-7
D gene: TRBD2
clone size: few
V gene: TRBV20-1
CDR3 protein: CSARGFPSPSGASYEQYF
CDR3 DNA: TGCAGTGCTAGAGGTTTCCCCTCCCCGAGCGGGGCCTCCTACGAGCAGTACTTC

J gene: TRBJ2-3
D gene: .
clone size: .
V gene: TRBV20-1
CDR3 protein: CSAREVSASTDTQYF
CDR3 DNA: TGCAGTGCTAGAGAGGTTAGCGCAAGCACAGATACGCAGTATTTT

J gene: TRBJ2-1
D gene: TRBD2
clone size: .
V gene: TRBV9
CDR3 protein: CASSHHIAGEPNEQFF
CDR3 DNA: TGTGCCAGCAGCCACCACATAGCGGGAGAACCCAATGAGCAGTTCTTC

J gene: TRBJ2-1
D gene: .
clone size: .
V gene: TRBV6-7
CDR3 protein: CASRGGSTNNEQFF
CDR3 DNA: TGTGCCAGCAGAGGAGGCTCCACCAACAATGAGCAGTTCTTC

J gene: TRBJ1-2
D gene: TRBD1
clone size: .
V gene: TRBV9
CDR3 protein: CASSGGHGYTF
CDR3 DNA: TGTGCCAGTTCAGGGGGGCATGGCTACACCTTC

J gene: TRBJ2-7
D gene: .
clone size: few
V gene: TRBV29-1
CDR3 protein: CSVDMQDSYEQYF
CDR3 DNA: TGCAGCGTTGACATGCAGGACAGCTACGAGCAGTACTTC

J gene: TRBJ2-7
D gene: .
clone size: .
V gene: TRBV7-6
CDR3 protein: CASSYRVDGYEQYF
CDR3 DNA: TGTGCCAGCAGCTACCGGGTCGACGGATACGAGCAGTACTTC

J gene: TRBJ2-5
D gene: .
clone size: .
V gene: TRBV6-1
CDR3 protein: CTSSEGPFGVGETQYF
CDR3 DNA: TGTACCAGCAGTGAAGGGCCATTCGGGGTCGGGGAGACCCAGTACTTC

J gene: TRBJ2-2
D gene: .
clone size: once
V gene: TRBV5-6
CDR3 protein: CASSGPGPAGELFF
CDR3 DNA: TGTGCCAGCAGCGGGCCAGGGCCTGCCGGGGAGCTGTTTTTT

J gene: TRBJ2-3
D gene: .
clone size: .
V gene: TRBV6-2/TRBV6-3
CDR3 protein: CASRENWAPTGTDTQYF
CDR3 DNA: TGTGCCAGCAGGGAAAACTGGGCCCCGACGGGCACAGATACGCAGTATTTT

J gene: TRBJ2-5
D gene: .
clone size: .
V gene: TRBV12-3/TRBV12-4
CDR3 protein: CASKAAQETQYF
CDR3 DNA: TGTGCCAGCAAGGCAGCACAAGAGACCCAGTACTTC

J gene: TRBJ2-5
D gene: .
clone size: .
V gene: TRBV29-1
CDR3 protein: CSVVPEQTQYF
CDR3 DNA: TGCAGCGTTGTCCCCGAGCAGACCCAGTACTTC

J gene: TRBJ2-7
D gene: .
clone size: .
V gene: TRBV29-1
CDR3 protein: CSVLGPFYEQYF
CDR3 DNA: TGCAGCGTTCTTGGACCTTTCTACGAGCAGTACTTC

J gene: TRBJ2-7
D gene: .
clone size: few
V gene: TRBV4-3
CDR3 protein: CASSQEGSGQMVDEQYF
CDR3 DNA: TGCGCCAGCAGCCAAGAGGGATCGGGGCAGATGGTCGACGAGCAGTACTTC

J gene: TRBJ2-3
D gene: TRBD1
clone size: .
V gene: TRBV5-1
CDR3 protein: CASSLVRGTGSTDTQYF
CDR3 DNA: TGCGCCAGCAGCTTGGTTCGCGGGACAGGGAGCACAGATACGCAGTATTTT

J gene: TRBJ1-2
D gene: .
clone size: .
V gene: TRBV12-3/TRBV12-4
CDR3 protein: CASSLEGNLGYTF
CDR3 DNA: TGTGCCAGCAGTTTGGAAGGGAACCTTGGCTACACCTTC

J gene: TRBJ1-2
D gene: TRBD1
clone size: .
V gene: TRBV27
CDR3 protein: CASSLRGGRMGTGTYGYTF
CDR3 DNA: TGTGCCAGCAGTTTAAGAGGGGGAAGAATGGGGACAGGGACCTATGGCTACACCTTC

J gene: TRBJ2-7
D gene: .
clone size: .
V gene: TRBV7-2
CDR3 protein: CASSYDWSDEQYF
CDR3 DNA: TGTGCCAGCAGCTACGATTGGAGCGACGAGCAGTACTTC

J gene: TRBJ1-1
D gene: .
clone size: .
V gene: TRBV20-1
CDR3 protein: CSGQAGRSTEAFF
CDR3 DNA: TGCAGTGGGCAGGCCGGGCGTAGCACTGAAGCTTTCTTT

J gene: TRBJ2-1
D gene: TRBD2
clone size: .
V gene: TRBV20-1
CDR3 protein: CSAGLAQGPYNEQFF
CDR3 DNA: TGCAGTGCTGGACTAGCCCAGGGACCCTACAATGAGCAGTTCTTC

J gene: TRBJ2-7
D gene: .
clone size: .
V gene: TRBV6-5
CDR3 protein: CASSASFGSLSYEQYF
CDR3 DNA: TGTGCCAGCAGCGCAAGCTTCGGGTCCCTCTCCTACGAGCAGTACTTC

J gene: TRBJ1-1
D gene: .
clone size: few
V gene: TRBV6-5
CDR3 protein: CASSAIRNTEAFF
CDR3 DNA: TGTGCCAGCAGTGCAATACGTAACACTGAAGCTTTCTTT

J gene: TRBJ2-4
D gene: TRBD1
clone size: .
V gene: TRBV15
CDR3 protein: CATSRDLDRAFLAKNIQYF
CDR3 DNA: TGTGCCACCAGCAGAGATTTGGACAGGGCATTTCTAGCCAAAAACATTCAGTACTTC

J gene: TRBJ2-3
D gene: .
clone size: .
V gene: TRBV5-1
CDR3 protein: CAGSSVRGTTVPDTQYF
CDR3 DNA: TGCGCCGGCAGCTCAGTCCGGGGGACAACCGTCCCAGATACGCAGTATTTT

J gene: TRBJ2-3
D gene: TRBD1
clone size: .
V gene: TRBV5-1
CDR3 protein: CASSLPRDRGQETQYF
CDR3 DNA: TGCGCCAGCAGCCTCCCCCGGGACAGGGGGCAAGAGACGCAGTATTTT

J gene: TRBJ2-7
D gene: .
clone size: .
V gene: TRBV20-1
CDR3 protein: CSALDENYEQYF
CDR3 DNA: TGCAGTGCTTTAGACGAGAACTACGAGCAGTACTTC

J gene: TRBJ2-1
D gene: .
clone size: .
V gene: TRBV20-1
CDR3 protein: CSARDTVVGGEQFF
CDR3 DNA: TGCAGCGCTAGAGATACCGTGGTTGGGGGTGAGCAGTTCTTC

J gene: TRBJ2-3
D gene: .
clone size: .
V gene: TRBV29-1
CDR3 protein: CGVEPHRVGAPDTQYF
CDR3 DNA: TGCGGCGTCGAACCCCACAGGGTTGGGGCCCCAGATACGCAGTATTTT

J gene: TRBJ1-2
D gene: .
clone size: .
V gene: TRBV4-3
CDR3 protein: CASSQEQNYDYTF
CDR3 DNA: TGCGCCAGCAGCCAAGAACAGAACTATGACTACACCTTC

J gene: TRBJ2-7
D gene: TRBD2
clone size: once
V gene: TRBV10-3
CDR3 protein: CAISQGLAGTYEQYF
CDR3 DNA: TGTGCCATCAGCCAGGGACTAGCGGGGACCTACGAGCAGTACTTC

J gene: TRBJ2-1
D gene: TRBD2
clone size: once
V gene: TRBV20-1
CDR3 protein: CSARDGGGSYNEQFF
CDR3 DNA: TGCAGTGCTAGAGATGGCGGGGGCTCCTACAATGAGCAGTTCTTC

J gene: TRBJ2-1
D gene: .
clone size: few
V gene: TRBV3-1
CDR3 protein: CASSQEYGEQFF
CDR3 DNA: TGTGCCAGCAGCCAAGAATATGGCGAGCAGTTCTTC

J gene: TRBJ2-3
D gene: TRBD1
clone size: .
V gene: TRBV4-3
CDR3 protein: CASSLSSGQGATDTQYF
CDR3 DNA: TGCGCCAGCAGCCTTAGCTCCGGACAGGGGGCGACTGATACGCAGTATTTT

J gene: TRBJ2-7
D gene: TRBD1
clone size: .
V gene: TRBV7-9
CDR3 protein: CASRPTGEQSYEQYF
CDR3 DNA: TGTGCCAGCCGCCCTACAGGGGAACAGAGCTACGAGCAGTACTTC

J gene: TRBJ1-4
D gene: .
clone size: .
V gene: TRBV20-1
CDR3 protein: CSARDSRIRGSEKLFF
CDR3 DNA: TGCAGTGCTAGAGATTCCCGAATCCGGGGCTCTGAAAAACTGTTTTTT

J gene: TRBJ2-3
D gene: TRBD2
clone size: .
V gene: TRBV6-5
CDR3 protein: CASRKGLAAADTQYF
CDR3 DNA: TGTGCCAGCAGAAAGGGACTAGCGGCGGCAGATACGCAGTATTTT

J gene: TRBJ2-5
D gene: .
clone size: .
V gene: TRBV3-1
CDR3 protein: CASSQDWIAEIQETQYF
CDR3 DNA: TGTGCCAGCAGCCAAGATTGGATAGCGGAGATACAAGAGACCCAGTACTTC

J gene: TRBJ1-1
D gene: TRBD1
clone size: .
V gene: TRBV27
CDR3 protein: CASMGITAPGTGKWSRGEAFF
CDR3 DNA: TGTGCCAGCATGGGGATAACTGCACCAGGGACAGGGAAATGGTCGAGGGGTGAAGCTTTCTTT

J gene: TRBJ2-1
D gene: .
clone size: few
V gene: TRBV29-1
CDR3 protein: CSVDGGKGYNEQFF
CDR3 DNA: TGCAGCGTTGATGGAGGGAAGGGATACAATGAGCAGTTCTTC

J gene: TRBJ2-1
D gene: .
clone size: few
V gene: TRBV7-3
CDR3 protein: CASSSPGGASGYNEQFF
CDR3 DNA: TGTGCCAGCAGCTCCCCTGGGGGGGCTAGCGGCTACAATGAGCAGTTCTTC

J gene: TRBJ2-7
D gene: TRBD1
clone size: .
V gene: TRBV5-1
CDR3 protein: CASSSRTGPPRWEQYF
CDR3 DNA: TGCGCCAGCAGCAGTCGGACAGGGCCACCGCGGTGGGAGCAGTACTTC

J gene: TRBJ2-3
D gene: .
clone size: few
V gene: TRBV11-2
CDR3 protein: CASSPRFSAGSTDTQYF
CDR3 DNA: TGTGCCAGCAGCCCCCGTTTTTCTGCGGGGAGCACAGATACGCAGTATTTT

J gene: TRBJ1-2
D gene: .
clone size: few
V gene: TRBV7-9
CDR3 protein: CASSLALAGAHYGYTF
CDR3 DNA: TGTGCCAGCAGCTTAGCGTTGGCCGGGGCCCACTATGGCTACACCTTC

J gene: TRBJ2-6
D gene: .
clone size: .
V gene: TRBV7-3
CDR3 protein: CASSRLQFRSGANVLTF
CDR3 DNA: TGTGCCAGCAGCCGCCTACAGTTCCGCTCTGGGGCCAACGTCCTGACTTTC